This TCR beta chain was identified in a study of early T cells in non-severe SARS-CoV-2 infection. V lost 7 bases and J lost 4, with 8 bases in between. CDR3 size: 11 residues. CDR1 SQVTM and CDR2 ANQGSEA come from the germline V gene. This clonotype appeared many times. Its antigen is not known. Individual cDNA molecules each received unique molecular identifiers attached to them. TCRdb independently ran MiXCR on the 5' RACE reads; one entry per CDR3 protein. This table has tens of thousands of distinct CDR3 sequences, 13% appearing once. Study-level findings and limits: In VDJdb matching, anti-spike CD8 responses were favored while private and CD4 specificities went missing.

Input material: whole blood. The clonotype originates from an adult who was a healthcare worker with PCR-confirmed SARS-CoV-2 infection or an uninfected control (not recorded which). This chain uses TRBV29-1 with TRBJ2-1, with D hard to call. The CDR3 sequence: CSADTYNEQFF. CDR3 nucleotide sequence: TGCAGCGCTGACACTTACAATGAGCAGTTCTTC.